The TCR beta chain under discussion was sequenced for a study of T cells in Graves' hyperthyroidism and ophthalmopathy. This clonotype has a count of ten or more. A read error is possible here, since a much larger clone lies one base away. Authors of the study amplified TCR beta CDR3 regions from RNA transcripts. TCR CDR3 regions were first amplified by RT-PCR with HTBI primers. TCRdb processed the multiplex PCR reads anew with MiXCR; each CDR3 protein has one entry. In the table there are some 800,000 distinct CDR3 sequences, over 35% of which are singletons. Orbital computed tomography, thyroid ultrasound, serum thyroxine and TRAb, and clinical symptoms together informed the diagnoses. The germline V and J ends were trimmed by 5 bases and 6 bases, with 11 bases remaining between them. The CDR3 length is 13 residues. Germline assignment: CDR1 SNHLY and CDR2 FYNNEI.

J is TRBJ1-5 and V is TRBV2, with D perhaps TRBD1 (5 bases). Source material: blood. This TCR came from a man aged 18-30 years with Graves' hyperthyroidism. CDR3 DNA sequence: TGTGCCAGCAGTCCCGGGGGGACTCAGCCCCAGCATTTT. This gives the protein CASSPGGTQPQHF.